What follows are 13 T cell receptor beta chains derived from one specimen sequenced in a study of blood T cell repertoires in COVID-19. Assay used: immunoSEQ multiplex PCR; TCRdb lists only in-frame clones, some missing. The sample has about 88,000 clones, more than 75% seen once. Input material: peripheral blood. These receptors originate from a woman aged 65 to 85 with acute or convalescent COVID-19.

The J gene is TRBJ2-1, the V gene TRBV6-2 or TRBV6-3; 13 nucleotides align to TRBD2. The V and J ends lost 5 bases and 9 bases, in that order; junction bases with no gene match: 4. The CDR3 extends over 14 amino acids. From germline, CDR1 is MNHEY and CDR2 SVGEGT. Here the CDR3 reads CASSRLAGGSEQFF. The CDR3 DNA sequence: TGTGCCAGCAGTCGACTAGCGGGAGGTAGTGAGCAGTTCTTC.

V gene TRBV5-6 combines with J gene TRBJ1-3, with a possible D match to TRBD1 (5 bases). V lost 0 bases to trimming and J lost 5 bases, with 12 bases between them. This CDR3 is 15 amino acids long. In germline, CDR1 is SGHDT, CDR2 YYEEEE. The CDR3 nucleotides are TGTGCCAGCAGCTTGGTTGGGCAGGGAAGAAACACCATATATTTT. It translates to CASSLVGQGRNTIYF. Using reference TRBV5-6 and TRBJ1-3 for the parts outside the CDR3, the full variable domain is DAGVTQSPTHLIKTRGQQVTLRCSPKSGHDTVSWYQQALGQGPQFIFQYYEEEERQRGNFPDRFSGHQFPNYSSELNVNALLLGDSALYLCASSLVGQGRNTIYFGEGSWLTVV.

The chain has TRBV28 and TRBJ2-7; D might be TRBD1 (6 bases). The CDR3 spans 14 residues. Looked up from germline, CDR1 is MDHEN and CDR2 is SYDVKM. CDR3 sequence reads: CASTQSRGTYEQYV. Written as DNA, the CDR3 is TGTGCAAGTACGCAGTCCAGGGGAACCTACGAGCAGTACGTC.

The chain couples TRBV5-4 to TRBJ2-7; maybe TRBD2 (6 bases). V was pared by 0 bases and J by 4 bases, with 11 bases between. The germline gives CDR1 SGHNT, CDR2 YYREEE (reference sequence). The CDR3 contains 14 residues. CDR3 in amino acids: CASSLDGGVYEQYV. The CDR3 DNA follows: TGTGCCAGCAGCTTGGACGGGGGTGTTTACGAGCAGTACGTC.

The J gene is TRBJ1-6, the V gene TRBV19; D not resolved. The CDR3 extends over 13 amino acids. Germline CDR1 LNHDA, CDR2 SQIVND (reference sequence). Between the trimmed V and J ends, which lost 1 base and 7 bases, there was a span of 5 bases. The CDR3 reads CASSIGGNSPLHF. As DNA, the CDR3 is TGTGCCAGTAGTATAGGCGGGAATTCACCCCTCCACTTT.

The DNA of the CDR3 is TGCGCCAGCAGCCCGCAAGCCGGGACTCTAGAAAGCCTTACATGGGGCTACACCTTC. This encodes CASSPQAGTLESLTWGYTF. The rearrangement joins TRBV4-1 to TRBJ1-2, with a weak D call TRBD1 (5 bases). Deletions cut 4 bases from V and 8 bases from J, with 32 bases between. Germline V gene sequence: CDR1 MGHRA, CDR2 YSYEKL. The CDR3 is 19 residues long.

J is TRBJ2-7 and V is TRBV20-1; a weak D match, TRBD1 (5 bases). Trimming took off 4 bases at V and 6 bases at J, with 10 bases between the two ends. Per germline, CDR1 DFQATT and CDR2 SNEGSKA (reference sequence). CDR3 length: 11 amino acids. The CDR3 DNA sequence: TGCAGTGCTAAAGGGGTAGGCGAGCAGTACGTC. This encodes CSAKGVGEQYV.

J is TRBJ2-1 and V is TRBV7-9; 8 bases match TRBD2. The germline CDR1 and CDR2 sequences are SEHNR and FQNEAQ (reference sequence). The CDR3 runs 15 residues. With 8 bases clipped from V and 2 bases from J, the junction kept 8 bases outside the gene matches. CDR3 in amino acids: CASGTGLAAYNEQFF. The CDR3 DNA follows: TGTGCCAGCGGGACCGGACTAGCAGCCTACAATGAGCAGTTCTTC.

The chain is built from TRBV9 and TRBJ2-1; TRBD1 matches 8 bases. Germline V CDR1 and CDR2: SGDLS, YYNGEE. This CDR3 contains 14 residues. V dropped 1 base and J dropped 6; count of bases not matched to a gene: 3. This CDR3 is CASSVTGTGNEQFF. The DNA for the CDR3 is TGTGCCAGCAGCGTAACCGGGACAGGCAATGAGCAGTTCTTC.

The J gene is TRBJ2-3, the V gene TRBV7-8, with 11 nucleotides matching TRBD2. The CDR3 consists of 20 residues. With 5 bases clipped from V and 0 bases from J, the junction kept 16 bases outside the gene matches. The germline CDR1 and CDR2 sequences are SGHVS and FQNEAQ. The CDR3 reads CASSPRGLAGGSPSTDTQYF. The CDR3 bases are TGTGCCAGCAGCCCCCGCGGTCTAGCGGGAGGATCACCCAGCACAGATACGCAGTATTTT.

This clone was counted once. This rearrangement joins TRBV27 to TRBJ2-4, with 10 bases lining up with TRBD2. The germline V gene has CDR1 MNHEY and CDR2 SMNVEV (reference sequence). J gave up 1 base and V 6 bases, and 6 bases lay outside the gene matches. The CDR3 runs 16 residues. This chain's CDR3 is CASSASGLAAKNIQYF. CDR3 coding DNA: TGTGCCAGCAGCGCGTCGGGACTAGCGGCCAAAAACATTCAGTACTTC.

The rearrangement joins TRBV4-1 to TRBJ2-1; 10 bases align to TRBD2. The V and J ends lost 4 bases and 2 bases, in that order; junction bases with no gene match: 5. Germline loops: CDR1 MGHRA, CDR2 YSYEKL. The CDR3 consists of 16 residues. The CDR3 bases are TGCGCCAGCAGCCGGGAACTAGCGGGGACCTACAATGAGCAGTTCTTC. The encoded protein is CASSRELAGTYNEQFF.

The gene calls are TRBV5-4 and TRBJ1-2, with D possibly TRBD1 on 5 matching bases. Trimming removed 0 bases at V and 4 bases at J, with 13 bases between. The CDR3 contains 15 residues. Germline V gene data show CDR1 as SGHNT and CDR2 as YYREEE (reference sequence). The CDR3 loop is CASSLEGRAFYGYTF. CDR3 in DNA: TGTGCCAGCAGCTTGGAGGGCAGGGCATTCTATGGCTACACCTTC.